Shown below are 30 T cell receptor beta chains from a single sample sequenced in a study of regulatory T cells in long-lasting Graves disease. Sequencing libraries for TCR beta were prepared with iRepertoire HTBI primers and Arm-PCR of CDR3 regions. TCRdb reprocessed the multiplex PCR reads with MiXCR, giving one entry per CDR3 protein. The sample carries 350,000 to 450,000 distinct CDR3 sequences, around 20% recorded once. Time point denoted: persistent/refractory GD, antithyroid drugs over 5 years with positive TRAb. Preparation of the TCR library used RNA extracted from PBMCs. Sequences were derived from peripheral blood mononuclear cells (PBMCs), sampled when the disease was refractory, from a patient treated with antithyroid drugs. Receptors originate from a female donor with Graves disease.

This clonotype was counted ten times or more. The chain joins TRBV7-9 to TRBJ1-2, with 10 bases matching TRBD1. This CDR3 is 15 amino acids long. V was clipped by 4 bases and J by 7 bases; unmatched bases: 9. The V gene's germline CDR1 is SEHNR and CDR2 FQNEAQ (reference sequence). CDR3 sequence: CASSYAGTGEAGYTF. In DNA, the CDR3 is TGTGCCAGCAGCTACGCCGGGACAGGGGAGGCTGGCTACACCTTC.

The chain uses TRBV6-5 and TRBJ2-7, with no clear D. CDR3 length: 16 amino acids. Trimming cost V 0 bases and J 2 bases, with 14 bases left between them. Germline V lookup: CDR1 MNHEY, CDR2 SVGAGI. CDR3: CASSYSAWGIPYEQYF. In nucleotides, the CDR3 is TGTGCCAGCAGTTACTCGGCTTGGGGAATCCCCTACGAGCAGTACTTC.

The J gene is TRBJ2-2, the V gene TRBV7-2; 8 bases are shared with TRBD2. CDR3 length equals 16 residues. Germline assignment: CDR1 SGHTA and CDR2 FQGNSA. V was pared by 1 base and J by 4 bases, with 5 bases of the junction left unmatched. The CDR3: CASSLETSGGTGELFF. CDR3 nucleotides: TGTGCCAGCAGCTTAGAAACTAGCGGTGGCACCGGGGAGCTGTTTTTT.

Only a few counts were recorded for this clonotype. The chain carries TRBV28 and TRBJ2-4; 11 bases are a match to TRBD2. CDR1 and CDR2 (germline): MDHEN, SYDVKM. The V gene end was trimmed by 5 bases and the J gene end by 6 bases; junction bases not matched to a gene: 9. The CDR3 loop spans 16 amino acids. The CDR3 sequence: CASSPQLAGVRNIQYF. CDR3 in DNA: TGTGCCAGCAGTCCCCAACTAGCGGGAGTTAGAAACATTCAGTACTTC.

This clonotype was counted ten times or more. The chain links TRBV11-2 to TRBJ1-1, with a weak D call TRBD1 (6 bases). This CDR3 spans 14 amino acids. Germline CDR1 reads SGHAT; CDR2 reads FQNNGV. V lost 4 bases and J lost 1, with 10 bases in between. CDR3 residues: CASSSQGPNTEAFF. DNA of the CDR3: TGTGCCAGCAGCTCACAGGGACCGAACACTGAAGCTTTCTTT.

This clonotype was counted a few times. The chain employs TRBV5-5 and TRBJ1-1, with D hard to call. Germline CDR1 SGHKS, CDR2 YYEKEE (reference sequence). Trimming removed 6 bases from V and 1 base from J, with 10 bases in between. This CDR3 spans 13 amino acids. The CDR3 loop reads CASMGRPNTEAFF. The CDR3 nucleotides are TGTGCCAGCATGGGAAGACCGAACACTGAAGCTTTCTTT.

This sequence joins TRBV3-1 and TRBJ2-1, with 10 bases lining up with TRBD2. From germline, CDR1 is LGHDT and CDR2 YNNKEL (reference sequence). This CDR3 is built from 15 residues. V lost 4 bases to trimming and J lost 7 bases; unmatched junction nucleotides: 7. The CDR3 DNA reads TGTGCCAGCAGCCTAACTAGCGGGATTGGGAATGAGCAGTTCTTC. It specifies CASSLTSGIGNEQFF.

This clonotype was counted many times. The chain uses TRBV28 and TRBJ1-5, with 10 positions matching TRBD1. Trimming cost V 6 bases and J 8 bases; bases outside gene matches: 13. The germline V gene has CDR1 MDHEN and CDR2 SYDVKM. The CDR3 runs 16 residues. The chain's CDR3 is CASRTDRTGGREPQHF. For the CDR3, the DNA is TGTGCCAGCAGGACAGACCGGACAGGGGGTAGGGAGCCCCAGCATTTT.

This clonotype came up many times. The rearrangement links TRBV6-1 to TRBJ2-7; D is unresolved. V shed 7 bases and J shed 4 bases, with 11 bases lying between them. The length of the CDR3 is 12 residues. Per germline, CDR1 MNHNS and CDR2 SASEGT. Here the CDR3 DNA reads TGTGCCAGCAAAGGGCCAAGGTACGAGCAGTACTTC. Translation gives CASKGPRYEQYF.

This clonotype was counted at least ten times. The V and J genes are TRBV30 and TRBJ2-6, with D unresolved. CDR3 size: 11 residues. Trimming took 8 bases from V and 4 from J, leaving 6 bases between them. Germline V gene data show CDR1 as GTSNPN and CDR2 as SVGIG (reference sequence). CDR3 in DNA: TGTGCCCACGGGGGGGCCAACGTCCTGACTTTC. Its translation: CAHGGANVLTF.

This clonotype was found a few times. This chain joins TRBV20-1 and TRBJ2-5, with D maybe TRBD1 (5 bases). The V end was cut by 3 bases, the J end by 5 bases, with 13 bases between. CDR1 is DFQATT and CDR2 is SNEGSKA in the germline V gene (reference sequence). This CDR3 has 13 amino acids. CDR3 nucleotide sequence: TGCAGTGCTAGGGTTGGGGCCAAGGAGACCCAGTACTTC. Protein product: CSARVGAKETQYF.

This clonotype was seen at least ten times. This chain uses TRBV27 with TRBJ1-6; D is perhaps TRBD1 (6 bases). Trimming pared 1 base from V and 11 bases from J, leaving 15 bases between. The germline CDR1 and CDR2 sequences are MNHEY and SMNVEV (reference sequence). There are 15 residues in the CDR3. CDR3 nucleotide sequence: TGTGCCAGCAGTTTATTCCCAGGGGACCTGGCACCCCTCCACTTT. It yields the protein CASSLFPGDLAPLHF.

This clonotype was counted ten times or more. The J gene is TRBJ2-7, the V gene TRBV28, with D perhaps TRBD1 (5 bases). CDR3 length: 13 amino acids. Germline lookup yields CDR1 MDHEN and CDR2 SYDVKM. The V end was cut by 6 bases, the J end by 2 bases, with 11 bases between. CDR3 nucleotide sequence: TGTGCCAGCAGCTCAGGGAATACCTACGAGCAGTACTTC. It encodes CASSSGNTYEQYF.

Ten or more counts support this clonotype. This rearrangement joins TRBV20-1 to TRBJ2-4; the D gene is possibly TRBD1 (5 bases). CDR3 length: 16 amino acids. V lost 0 bases and J lost 3, with 15 bases in between. Per the germline V gene, CDR1 is DFQATT and CDR2 is SNEGSKA (reference sequence). CDR3: CSARDPSPGHKNIQYF. CDR3 coding DNA: TGCAGTGCTAGAGATCCCAGCCCCGGACACAAAAACATTCAGTACTTC.

With regard to this clonotype: An end of the junction differs from the germline gene, which may be a read error. This chain links TRBV7-9 with TRBJ2-7, with TRBD2 identical over 13 bases. The CDR3 spans 15 residues. Germline-derived CDR1 and CDR2 are SEHNR and FQNEAQ (reference sequence). The CDR3 DNA is TGTGCCAGCACCTTACTAGCGGGAGGGGTCCACGAGCAGTACTTC. It specifies CASTLLAGGVHEQYF.

The table lists this clonotype with many counts. The V call is TRBV18, the J call TRBJ2-5, with TRBD2 matching over 7 bases. CDR1 and CDR2 from the germline V gene are KGHSH and LQKENI. The CDR3 runs 16 residues. The J segment lost 2 bases and the V segment lost 1 base, leaving 7 bases of the junction unmatched. DNA for the CDR3: TGTGCCAGCTCACCACTCCCCCCAGCGGGGCAAGAGACCCAGTACTTC. Its translation: CASSPLPPAGQETQYF. Using reference TRBV18 and TRBJ2-5 for the parts outside the CDR3, the full variable domain is NAGVMQNPRHLVRRRGQEARLRCSPMKGHSHVYWYRQLPEEGLKFMVYLQKENIIDESGMPKERFSAEFPKEGPSILRIQQVVRGDSAAYFCASSPLPPAGQETQYFGPGTRLLVL.

V is TRBV6-2 or TRBV6-3 and J is TRBJ1-1; D is unclear. V lost 5 bases, J lost 8 bases, and 15 bases lay in between. The CDR3 runs 13 residues. CDR1 and CDR2 (germline): MNHEY, SVGEGT. CDR3 sequence (DNA): TGTGCCAGCAGTCCGGAAACTGCCTACGAAGCTTTCTTT. Protein sequence: CASSPETAYEAFF.

The CDR3 sequence is CSARRAILPNEKLFF. The CDR3 coding sequence is TGCAGTGCTAGGCGGGCAATCTTGCCAAATGAAAAACTGTTTTTT. The chain is built from TRBV20-1 and TRBJ1-4; D is unresolved. Germline V gene data show CDR1 as DFQATT and CDR2 as SNEGSKA (reference sequence). This CDR3 is 15 amino acids long. V gave up 3 bases and J gave up 5 bases, with 16 bases separating them.

Worth noting for this clonotype: The germline gene is not matched at one end of the junction; a read error may be the cause. This chain connects TRBV27 to TRBJ2-3; TRBD2 matches 7 bases. Germline V gene lookup returns CDR1 MNHEY and CDR2 SMNVEV (reference sequence). The CDR3 spans 14 residues. CDR3 coding DNA: TGTGCCAGCAGTTTTGGCGGGAGCAGAGATACGCAGTATTTT. Protein: CASSFGGSRDTQYF.

The rearrangement joins TRBV7-2 to TRBJ2-1; 8 bases match TRBD1. The CDR3 runs to 17 residues. Losses at the gene ends were 2 bases for V and 4 bases for J; bases not matched to a gene: 10. Germline V lookup: CDR1 SGHTA, CDR2 FQGNSA. CDR3 sequence (DNA): TGTGCCAGCAGCTTACTCTCCGGGACAGGCGTATACAATGAGCAGTTCTTC. It translates to CASSLLSGTGVYNEQFF.

The rearrangement uses TRBV24-1 and TRBJ1-5; D remains ambiguous. Germline V gives CDR1 KGHDR, CDR2 SFDVKD. The CDR3 runs 14 residues. V was cut by 5 bases and J by 3 bases, with 10 bases left in between. The CDR3 bases are TGTGCCACCAGTGCGGCTGGCGTCAATCAGCCCCAGCATTTT. Translation gives CATSAAGVNQPQHF.

This clonotype was counted ten times or more. V gene TRBV11-2 combines with J gene TRBJ2-7; D is undetermined. Germline CDR1 is SGHAT and CDR2 is FQNNGV. Trimming removed 6 bases at V and 3 bases at J, with 18 bases between. The CDR3 contains 15 residues. CDR3 bases: TGTGCCAGCAGAAAAGATCCGGAGCCGGGCTACGAGCAGTACTTC. Protein product: CASRKDPEPGYEQYF. The entire variable domain, with the rest obtained from reference TRBV11-2 and TRBJ2-7, is as follows: EAGVAQSPRYKIIEKRQSVAFWCNPISGHATLYWYQQILGQGPKLLIQFQNNGVVDDSQLPKDRFSAERLKGVDSTLKIQPAKLEDSAVYLCASRKDPEPGYEQYFGPGTRLTVT.

A note on this clonotype: A much bigger clone sits one base away, suggesting this may be a read error. The chain is built from TRBV12-3 or TRBV12-4 and TRBJ1-4, with D perhaps TRBD1 (5 bases). Trimming pared 6 bases from V and 5 bases from J, leaving 13 bases between. The CDR3 is 14 amino acids. The CDR3 nucleotides read TGTGCCAGCAGCCTAGGGGTCCCAAATGAAAAACTGTTTTTT. Its protein product is CASSLGVPNEKLFF.

This clonotype occurred a few times. The V gene is TRBV6-9, the J gene TRBJ2-7; 10 nucleotides line up with TRBD2. From germline, CDR1 is MNHGY and CDR2 SVAAGI. V was clipped by 4 bases and J by 1 base; unmatched bases: 10. The CDR3 is made up of 17 amino acids. The CDR3 region is CASSSPLAGVSSYEQYF. The CDR3 bases are TGTGCCAGCAGTTCTCCCCTAGCGGGAGTTTCTTCCTACGAGCAGTACTTC.

This clonotype was counted many times. The CDR3: CASSPGGPEETQYF. DNA of the CDR3: TGTGCCAGCAGCCCAGGCGGGCCTGAAGAGACCCAGTACTTC. The chain combines TRBV12-3 or TRBV12-4 with TRBJ2-5; possibly TRBD2 for D (5 bases). This CDR3 is 14 amino acids long. V shed 6 bases and J shed 3 bases, with 14 bases lying between them.

The sample holds a few counts of this clonotype. The chain combines TRBV7-2 with TRBJ1-6; 7 nucleotides line up with TRBD1. CDR3 length equals 16 residues. The germline CDR1 and CDR2 sequences are SGHTA and FQGNSA. V was clipped by 4 bases and J by 6 bases; unmatched bases: 9. The CDR3 loop is CASSYYPGQTNSPLHF. The CDR3 DNA sequence: TGTGCCAGCAGCTACTACCCGGGACAGACTAATTCACCCCTCCACTTT.

This clonotype was observed at least ten times. This rearrangement joins TRBV25-1 to TRBJ1-2, with D hard to call. Germline V gene sequence: CDR1 MGHDK, CDR2 SYGVNS. The CDR3 is 14 residues long. V lost 5 bases, J lost 4 bases, and 14 bases lay in between. The CDR3 protein is CASSLDPPLYGYTF. The CDR3, as DNA: TGTGCCAGCAGTTTGGACCCCCCTCTCTATGGCTACACCTTC.

This clonotype was picked up a small number of times. The CDR3 DNA is TGTGCCATCAGTGACAGGGTCGAAAACACTGAAGCTTTCTTT. Encoded protein: CAISDRVENTEAFF. This chain joins TRBV10-3 and TRBJ1-1; TRBD1 might be the D (5 bases). The length of the CDR3 is 14 residues. Per germline, CDR1 ENHRY and CDR2 SYGVKD. V was shortened by 3 bases and J by 2 bases, with 10 bases between the two germline ends.

The rearrangement joins TRBV25-1 to TRBJ1-2, with 7 nucleotides matching TRBD1. The CDR3 has 15 residues. Germline trimming cut 7 bases from V and 1 base from J; bases unmatched to any gene: 9. CDR1 MGHDK and CDR2 SYGVNS come from the germline V gene. The CDR3, as DNA: TGTGCCAGCACCGGACAGGCCCCAAATAACTATGGCTACACCTTC. This sequence encodes CASTGQAPNNYGYTF.

This chain joins TRBV6-2 or TRBV6-3 and TRBJ2-7; 9 positions match TRBD1. J was trimmed by 2 bases and V by 7 bases; bases with no gene match: 12. The CDR3 is 16 residues long. Germline CDR1 is MNHEY and CDR2 is SVGEGT. The CDR3 spells CASTTPGTGRTYEQYF. In DNA form, the CDR3 reads TGTGCCAGCACTACACCCGGGACAGGGCGAACCTACGAGCAGTACTTC.